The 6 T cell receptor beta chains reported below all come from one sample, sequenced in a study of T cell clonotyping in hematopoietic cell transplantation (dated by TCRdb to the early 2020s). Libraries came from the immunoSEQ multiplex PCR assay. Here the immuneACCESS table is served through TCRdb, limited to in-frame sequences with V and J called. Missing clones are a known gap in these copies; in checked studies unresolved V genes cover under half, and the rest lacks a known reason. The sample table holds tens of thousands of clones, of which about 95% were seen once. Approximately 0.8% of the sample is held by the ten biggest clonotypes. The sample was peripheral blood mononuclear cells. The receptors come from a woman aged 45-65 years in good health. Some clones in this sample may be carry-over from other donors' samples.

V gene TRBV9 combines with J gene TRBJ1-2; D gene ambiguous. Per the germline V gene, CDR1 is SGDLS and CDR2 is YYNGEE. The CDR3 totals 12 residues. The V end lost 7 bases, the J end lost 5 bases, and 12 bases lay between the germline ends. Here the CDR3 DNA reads TGTGCCAGCGAAGCATTCGGTTATGGCTACACCTTC. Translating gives CASEAFGYGYTF.

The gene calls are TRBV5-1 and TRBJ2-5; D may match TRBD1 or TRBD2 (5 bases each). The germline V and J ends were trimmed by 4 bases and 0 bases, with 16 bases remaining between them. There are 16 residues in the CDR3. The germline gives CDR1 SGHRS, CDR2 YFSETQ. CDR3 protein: CASSVGVAEHQETQYF. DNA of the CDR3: TGCGCCAGCAGCGTGGGGGTGGCGGAGCACCAAGAGACCCAGTACTTC.

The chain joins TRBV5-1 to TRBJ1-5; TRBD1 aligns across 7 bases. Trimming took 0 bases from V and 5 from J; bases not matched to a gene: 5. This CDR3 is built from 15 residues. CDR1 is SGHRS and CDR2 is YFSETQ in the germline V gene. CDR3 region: CASSLGQGGHQPQHF. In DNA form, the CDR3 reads TGCGCCAGCAGCTTGGGACAGGGAGGTCATCAGCCCCAGCATTTT.

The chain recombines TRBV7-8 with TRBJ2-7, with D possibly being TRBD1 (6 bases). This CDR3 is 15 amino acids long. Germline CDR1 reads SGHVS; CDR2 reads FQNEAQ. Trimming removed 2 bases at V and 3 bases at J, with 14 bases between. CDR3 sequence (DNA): TGTGCCAGCAGCTTACTCCGGGACACAGGCTACGAGCAGTACTTC. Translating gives CASSLLRDTGYEQYF.

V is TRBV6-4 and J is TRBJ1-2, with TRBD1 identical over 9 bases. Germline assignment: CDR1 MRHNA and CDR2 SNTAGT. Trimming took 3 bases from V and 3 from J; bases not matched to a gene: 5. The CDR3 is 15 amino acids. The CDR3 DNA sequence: TGTGCCAGCAGTGAGTGGACAGGGGCGCACTATGGCTACACCTTC. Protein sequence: CASSEWTGAHYGYTF.

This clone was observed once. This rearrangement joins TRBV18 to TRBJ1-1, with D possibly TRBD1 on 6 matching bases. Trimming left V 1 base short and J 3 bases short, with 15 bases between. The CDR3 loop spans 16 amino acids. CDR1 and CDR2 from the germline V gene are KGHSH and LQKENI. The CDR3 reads CASSPRLGQSDTEAFF. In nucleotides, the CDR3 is TGTGCCAGCTCACCACGTTTAGGACAGTCTGACACTGAAGCTTTCTTT. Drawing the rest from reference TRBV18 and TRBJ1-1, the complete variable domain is NAGVMQNPRHLVRRRGQEARLRCSPMKGHSHVYWYRQLPEEGLKFMVYLQKENIIDESGMPKERFSAEFPKEGPSILRIQQVVRGDSAAYFCASSPRLGQSDTEAFFGQGTRLTVV.